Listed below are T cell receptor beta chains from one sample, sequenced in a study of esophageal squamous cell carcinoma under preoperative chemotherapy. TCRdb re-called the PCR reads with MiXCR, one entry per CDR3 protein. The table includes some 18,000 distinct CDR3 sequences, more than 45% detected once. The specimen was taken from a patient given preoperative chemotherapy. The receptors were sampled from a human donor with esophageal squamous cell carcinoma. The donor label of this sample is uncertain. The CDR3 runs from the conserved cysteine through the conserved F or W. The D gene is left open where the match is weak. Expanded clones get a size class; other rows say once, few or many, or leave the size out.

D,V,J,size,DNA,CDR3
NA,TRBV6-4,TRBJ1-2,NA,TGTGCCAGCAGTGTCGCCGGTAGGGGTTTCGGAAACTCCTATGGCTACACCTTC,CASSVAGRGFGNSYGYTF
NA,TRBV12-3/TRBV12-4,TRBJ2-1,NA,TGTGCCAGCAGCCAAGGCGGGGAGCTGTTCTTT,CASSQGGELFF
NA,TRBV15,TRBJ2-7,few,TGTGCCACCAGCAGAGGGGACGGGACCTACGAGCAGTACTTC,CATSRGDGTYEQYF
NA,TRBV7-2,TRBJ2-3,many,TGTGCCAGCAGCTCCAGGGTTAAGGCGATAGATACGCAGTATTTT,CASSSRVKAIDTQYF
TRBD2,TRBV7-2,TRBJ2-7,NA,TGTGCCAGCAGCGTAGCGGGGCTGGGGGGCACAGATATGCAGTACTTC,CASSVAGLGGTDMQYF
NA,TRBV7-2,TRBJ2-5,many,TGTGCCAGCAGCTTAGACCGGAGGGAGACCCAGTACTTC,CASSLDRRETQYF
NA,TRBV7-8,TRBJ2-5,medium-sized,TGTGCCAGCAGCTTAAAGGCAATGGGATCGGTGGCCTACGGAGAGACCCAGTACTTC,CASSLKAMGSVAYGETQYF
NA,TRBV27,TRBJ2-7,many,TGTGCCAGCAGTTCTCTGAAGGCCGGGAGCTCCTACGAGCAGTACTTC,CASSSLKAGSSYEQYF
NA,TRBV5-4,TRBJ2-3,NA,TGTGCCAGGGGTTTGGCCGGGGGTACGCAGTATTTT,CARGLAGGTQYF
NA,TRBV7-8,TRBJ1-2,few,TGTGCCAGCAGCTTAGACAGGGTTCGGTATGGCTACACCTTC,CASSLDRVRYGYTF
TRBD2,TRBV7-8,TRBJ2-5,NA,TGTGCCAGCGGGGGAACCGGGGGGGGTGACAAAGAGACCCAGTATTTC,CASGGTGGGDKETQYF
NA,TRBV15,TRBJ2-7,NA,TGTGCCACCAGCAGAGATGACGGGAGAACCGACGAGCAGTACTTC,CATSRDDGRTDEQYF
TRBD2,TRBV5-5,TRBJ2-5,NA,TGTGCCAGCAGCTGGGGGGCTAGCGGGAGCGGGACCCAGTACTTC,CASSWGASGSGTQYF
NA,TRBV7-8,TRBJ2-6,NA,TGTGCCAGCAGCCCCAGGGTGTCTGGGGCCAACGTCCTGACTTTC,CASSPRVSGANVLTF
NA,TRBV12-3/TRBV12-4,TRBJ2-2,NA,TGTGCCAGCAATGGTAACACCGGGGGGCTGTTTTTT,CASNGNTGGLFF
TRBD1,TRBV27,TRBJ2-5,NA,TGTGCCAGCAGGAGGGACAGGGTGGGACAAGAGACCCAGTACTTC,CASRRDRVGQETQYF
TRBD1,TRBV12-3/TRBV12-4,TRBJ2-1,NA,TGTGCCAGCACCCACGGACAGGGGGAGTACTTC,CASTHGQGEYF
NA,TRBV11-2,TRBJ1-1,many,TGTGCCAGCAGCTTGGCAGGGGTCGAAGCTTTCTTT,CASSLAGVEAFF